These 13 T cell receptor beta chains were all obtained from the same sample, sequenced in a study of blood T cell repertoires in COVID-19. Some clones are missing from TCRdb's copy, which holds only in-frame ones; the method was immunoSEQ multiplex PCR. Here the sample spans about 120,000 clones, about 72% being singletons. Sequenced material: peripheral blood. These receptors all stem from a woman in her 70s with acute or convalescent COVID-19.

CDR3 loop: CASRGQGYWTEAFF. The CDR3 DNA is TGTGCCAGCAGGGGACAGGGATATTGGACTGAAGCTTTCTTT. The chain is built from TRBV6-5 and TRBJ1-1, with 9 nucleotides matching TRBD1. The V gene end was trimmed by 6 bases and the J gene end by 5 bases; junction bases not matched to a gene: 7. This CDR3 contains 14 residues. Germline V gives CDR1 MNHEY, CDR2 SVGAGI.

The genes are TRBV6-1 and TRBJ1-1; TRBD1 is a possible D gene (5 bases). Looked up from germline, CDR1 is MNHNS and CDR2 is SASEGT. V gave up 2 bases and J gave up 0 bases, with 10 bases separating them. The CDR3 is made up of 15 amino acids. As DNA, the CDR3 is TGTGCCAGCAGTGAACGGCAGGGTTTGAACACTGAAGCTTTCTTT. Its translation is CASSERQGLNTEAFF.

This clone was counted between two and nine times. This rearrangement joins TRBV6-2 or TRBV6-3 to TRBJ1-5; no definite D call. Germline assignment: CDR1 MNHEY and CDR2 SVGEGT. V was cut by 2 bases and J by 0 bases, with 17 bases left in between. The CDR3 runs 18 residues. Here the CDR3 reads CASSYQVSRGFSNQPQHF. The DNA of the CDR3 is TGTGCCAGCAGTTACCAAGTCTCAAGAGGGTTTAGCAATCAGCCCCAGCATTTT.

This rearrangement joins TRBV6-6 to TRBJ1-3, with 8 positions matching TRBD1. The CDR3 loop spans 13 amino acids. Per the germline V gene, CDR1 is MNHNY and CDR2 is SVGAGI (reference sequence). The J segment lost 3 bases and the V segment lost 6 bases, leaving 1 base of the junction unmatched. The CDR3 DNA is TGTGCCAGCAGCGGACAGGGTGGAAACACCATATATTTT. It translates to CASSGQGGNTIYF.

V and J are TRBV7-2 and TRBJ2-1, with TRBD2 identical over 8 bases. Trimming removed 8 bases from V and 2 bases from J; junction bases left unmatched: 2. CDR3 length equals 13 residues. The germline CDR1 and CDR2 sequences are SGHTA and FQGNSA. CDR3 sequence (DNA): TGTGCCAGCGGCGGGGGGACCTACAATGAGCAGTTCTTC. This translates into CASGGGTYNEQFF.

The chain recombines TRBV10-3 with TRBJ1-3; tentatively, D is TRBD1 (6 bases). The V end lost 2 bases, the J end lost 2 bases, and 10 bases lay between the germline ends. The CDR3 has 15 amino acids. CDR1 and CDR2 (germline): ENHRY, SYGVKD. The CDR3 protein is CAISEPGEPGNTIYF. For the CDR3, the DNA is TGTGCCATCAGTGAGCCAGGGGAACCTGGAAACACCATATATTTT.

A few counts support this clone. This chain connects TRBV5-1 to TRBJ1-1; 9 bases match TRBD1. Germline V gives CDR1 SGHRS, CDR2 YFSETQ. This CDR3 region has 14 residues. The junction had 5 bases not matched to a gene; V was cut back by 3 bases and J by 5 bases. The chain's CDR3 is CASSSGTGITEAFF. CDR3 DNA sequence: TGCGCCAGCAGCTCCGGGACAGGGATTACTGAAGCTTTCTTT.

The chain employs TRBV10-1 and TRBJ2-5, with D perhaps TRBD1 (5 bases). CDR1 is WNHNN, CDR2 SYGVQD, per germline (reference sequence). This CDR3 is 14 amino acids long. V was pared by 6 bases and J by 4 bases, with 15 bases between. CDR3 in DNA: TGCGCCAGCAGCCCCCAATTAGGGGTAGAGACCCAGTACTTC. This encodes CASSPQLGVETQYF.

This clone was seen many times. The genes are TRBV6-5 and TRBJ2-1, with 9 positions matching TRBD2. Per the germline V gene, CDR1 is MNHEY and CDR2 is SVGAGI. J gave up 8 bases and V 7 bases, and 12 bases lay outside the gene matches. The CDR3 is 15 residues long. The CDR3 sequence is CASKRSPGTSYEQFF. CDR3 nucleotides: TGTGCCAGCAAGAGGTCCCCGGGGACTAGCTATGAGCAGTTCTTC.

The chain links TRBV19 to TRBJ2-3, with 7 bases fitting TRBD2. V shed 9 bases and J 5 bases; nucleotides not matched to a gene: 14. The CDR3 runs to 15 residues. Germline CDR1 and CDR2: LNHDA and SQIVND (reference sequence). The CDR3 DNA sequence: TGTGCCAGGCGAGCGGGGATTTGCTACAGAGATACGCAGTATTTT. This gives the protein CARRAGICYRDTQYF.

In this sample, this clone turned up a few times. The J gene is TRBJ2-5, the V gene TRBV2; no reliable D call. This CDR3 has 15 residues. V was pared by 4 bases and J by 2 bases, with 14 bases between. Germline V lookup: CDR1 SNHLY, CDR2 FYNNEI. The CDR3, as DNA: TGTGCCAGCAGTGCTTCTGGTGCGTGGCAAGAGACCCAGTACTTC. Translation gives CASSASGAWQETQYF.

This clone occurred a few times. The chain is built from TRBV5-4 and TRBJ1-5; the match to TRBD1 covers 7 bases. The CDR3 length is 17 residues. Germline V gives CDR1 SGHNT, CDR2 YYREEE (reference sequence). V dropped 4 bases and J dropped 1; count of bases not matched to a gene: 11. For the CDR3, the DNA is TGTGCCAGCAGCCTGGGGGCCACACAGGGGAGCAATCAGCCCCAGCATTTT. Its protein is CASSLGATQGSNQPQHF. The entire variable domain, with the rest obtained from reference TRBV5-4 and TRBJ1-5, is as follows: ETGVTQSPTHLIKTRGQQVTLRCSSQSGHNTVSWYQQALGQGPQFIFQYYREEENGRGNFPPRFSGLQFPNYSSELNVNALELDDSALYLCASSLGATQGSNQPQHFGDGTRLSIL.

The rearrangement links TRBV5-4 to TRBJ1-2; 7 nucleotides align to TRBD1. Trimming at V came to 4 bases and at J to 5 bases, leaving 5 bases not matched to a gene. The CDR3 contains 13 residues. Germline V CDR1 and CDR2: SGHNT, YYREEE (reference sequence). CDR3: CASSPDRTYGYTF. The CDR3 bases are TGTGCCAGCAGCCCGGACAGGACTTATGGCTACACCTTC.